This entry describes one T cell receptor (beta chain). The antigen is not known. This sample is drawn from a study of T cell repertoires in cytomegalovirus infection. Overall study results and limits: The study identified carriers of CMV plus the relevant HLA from cumulative public TCR beta family frequency. The ex vivo response showed dominance by HLA-C-restricted CMV-specific TCR beta clonotypes.

Deletions cut 0 bases from V and 4 bases from J, with 9 bases between. Germline CDR1 and CDR2: LGHNA and YSLEER. The CDR3 extends over 14 amino acids. In TCRdb, the reads were re-called with MiXCR into one record per CDR3 protein. The table lists around 900,000 distinct CDR3 sequences, approximately 32% of them singletons. This clonotype originated in a human donor in good health (CMV status not recorded). Some clones in this sample may be carry-over from other donors' samples. V and J are TRBV4-3 and TRBJ1-1; no reliable D call. This sample comprised cultured CD8+ T cells from PBMCs, obtained from culture after CMV antigen stimulation. CDR3 region: CASSQEDMVTEAFF. The CDR3 coding sequence is TGCGCCAGCAGCCAAGAAGACATGGTCACTGAAGCTTTCTTT.